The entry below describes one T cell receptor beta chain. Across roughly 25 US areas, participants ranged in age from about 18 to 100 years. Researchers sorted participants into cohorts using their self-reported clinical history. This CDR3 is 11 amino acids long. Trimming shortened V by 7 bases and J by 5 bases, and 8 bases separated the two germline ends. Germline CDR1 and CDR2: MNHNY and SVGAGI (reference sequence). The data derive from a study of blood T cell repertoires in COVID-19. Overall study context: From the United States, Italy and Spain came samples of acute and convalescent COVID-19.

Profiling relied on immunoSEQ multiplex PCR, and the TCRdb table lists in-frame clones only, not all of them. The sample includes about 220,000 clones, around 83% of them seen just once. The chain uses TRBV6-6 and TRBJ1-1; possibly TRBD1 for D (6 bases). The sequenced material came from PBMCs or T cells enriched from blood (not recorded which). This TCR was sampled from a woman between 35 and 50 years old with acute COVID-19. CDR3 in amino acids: CASTGVTEAFF. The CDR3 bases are TGTGCCAGCACAGGGGTGACTGAAGCTTTCTTT.